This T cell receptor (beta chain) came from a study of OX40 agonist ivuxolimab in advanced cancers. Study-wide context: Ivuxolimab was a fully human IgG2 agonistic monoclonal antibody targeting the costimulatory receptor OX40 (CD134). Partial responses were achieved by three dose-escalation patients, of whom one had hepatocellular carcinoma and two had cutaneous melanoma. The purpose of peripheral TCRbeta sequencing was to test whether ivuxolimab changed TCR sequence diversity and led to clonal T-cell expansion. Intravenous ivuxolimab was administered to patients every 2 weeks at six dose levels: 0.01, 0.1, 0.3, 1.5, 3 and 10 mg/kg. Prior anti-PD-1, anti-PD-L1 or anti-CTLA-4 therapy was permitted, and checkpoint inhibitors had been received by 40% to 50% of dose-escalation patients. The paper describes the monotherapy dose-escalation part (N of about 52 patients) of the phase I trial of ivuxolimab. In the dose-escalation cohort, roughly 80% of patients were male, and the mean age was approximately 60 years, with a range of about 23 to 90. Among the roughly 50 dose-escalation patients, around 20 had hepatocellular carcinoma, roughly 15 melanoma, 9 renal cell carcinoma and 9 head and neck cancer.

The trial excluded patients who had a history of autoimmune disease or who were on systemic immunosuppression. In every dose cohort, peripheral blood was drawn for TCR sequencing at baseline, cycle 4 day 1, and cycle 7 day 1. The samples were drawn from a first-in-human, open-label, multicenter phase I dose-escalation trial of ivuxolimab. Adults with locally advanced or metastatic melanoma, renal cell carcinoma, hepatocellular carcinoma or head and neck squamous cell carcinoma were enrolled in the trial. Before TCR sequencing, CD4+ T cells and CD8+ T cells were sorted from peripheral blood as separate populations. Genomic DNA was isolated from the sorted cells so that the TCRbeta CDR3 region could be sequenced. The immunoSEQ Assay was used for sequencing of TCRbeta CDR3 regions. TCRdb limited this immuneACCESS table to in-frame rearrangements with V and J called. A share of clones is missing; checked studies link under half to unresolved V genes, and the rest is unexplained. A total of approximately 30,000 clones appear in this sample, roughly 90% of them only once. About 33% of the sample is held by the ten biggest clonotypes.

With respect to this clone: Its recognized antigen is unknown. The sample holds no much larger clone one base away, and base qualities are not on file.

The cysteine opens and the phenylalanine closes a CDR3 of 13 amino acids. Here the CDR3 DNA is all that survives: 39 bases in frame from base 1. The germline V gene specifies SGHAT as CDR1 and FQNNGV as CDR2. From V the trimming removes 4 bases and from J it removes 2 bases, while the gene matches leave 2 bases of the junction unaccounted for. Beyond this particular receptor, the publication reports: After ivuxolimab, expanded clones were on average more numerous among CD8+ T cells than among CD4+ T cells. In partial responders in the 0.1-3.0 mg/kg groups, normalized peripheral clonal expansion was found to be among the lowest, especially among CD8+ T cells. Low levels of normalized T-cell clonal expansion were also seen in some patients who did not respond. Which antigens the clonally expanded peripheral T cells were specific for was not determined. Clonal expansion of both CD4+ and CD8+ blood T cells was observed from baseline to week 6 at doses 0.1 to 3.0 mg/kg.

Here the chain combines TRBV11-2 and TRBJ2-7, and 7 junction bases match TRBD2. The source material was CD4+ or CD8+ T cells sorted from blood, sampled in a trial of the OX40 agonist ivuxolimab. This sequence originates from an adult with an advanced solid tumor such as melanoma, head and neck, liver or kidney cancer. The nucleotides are TGTGCCAGCAGCTCACGGGGGGCCTACGAGCAGTACTTC. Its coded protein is CASSSRGAYEQYF. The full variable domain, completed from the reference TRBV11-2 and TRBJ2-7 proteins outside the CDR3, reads EAGVAQSPRYKIIEKRQSVAFWCNPISGHATLYWYQQILGQGPKLLIQFQNNGVVDDSQLPKDRFSAERLKGVDSTLKIQPAKLEDSAVYLCASSSRGAYEQYFGPGTRLTVT.